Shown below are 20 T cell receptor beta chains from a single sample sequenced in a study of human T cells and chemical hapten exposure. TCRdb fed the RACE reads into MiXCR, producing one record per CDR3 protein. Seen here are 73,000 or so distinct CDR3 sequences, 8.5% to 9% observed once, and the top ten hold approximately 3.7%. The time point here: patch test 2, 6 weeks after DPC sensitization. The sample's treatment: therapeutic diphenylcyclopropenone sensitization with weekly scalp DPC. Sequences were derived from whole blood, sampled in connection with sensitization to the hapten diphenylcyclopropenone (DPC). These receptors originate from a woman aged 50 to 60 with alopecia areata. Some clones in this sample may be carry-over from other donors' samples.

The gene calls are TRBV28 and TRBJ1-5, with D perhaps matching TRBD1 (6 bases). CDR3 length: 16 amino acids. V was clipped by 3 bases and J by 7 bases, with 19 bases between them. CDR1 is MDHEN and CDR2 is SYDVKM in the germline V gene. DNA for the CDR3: TGTGCCAGCAGTTTGTTCAGGGGCCCTGGAAAACAGCCCCAGCATTTT. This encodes CASSLFRGPGKQPQHF.

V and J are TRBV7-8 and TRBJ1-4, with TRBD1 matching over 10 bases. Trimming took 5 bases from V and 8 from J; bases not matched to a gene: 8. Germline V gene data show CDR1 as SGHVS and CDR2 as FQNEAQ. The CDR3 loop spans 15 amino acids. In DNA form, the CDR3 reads TGTGCCAGCAGCCCGGGGGACAGGGGAAGCGAAAAACTGTTTTTT. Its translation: CASSPGDRGSEKLFF. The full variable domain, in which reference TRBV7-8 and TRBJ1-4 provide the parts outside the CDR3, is GAGVSQSPRYKVAKRGQDVALRCDPISGHVSLFWYQQALGQGPEFLTYFQNEAQLDKSGLPSDRFFAERPEGSVSTLKIQRTQQEDSAVYLCASSPGDRGSEKLFFGSGTQLSVL.

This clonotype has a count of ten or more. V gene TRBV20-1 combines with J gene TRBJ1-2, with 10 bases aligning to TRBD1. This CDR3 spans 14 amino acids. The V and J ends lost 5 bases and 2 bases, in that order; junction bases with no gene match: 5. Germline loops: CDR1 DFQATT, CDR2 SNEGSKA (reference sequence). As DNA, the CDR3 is TGCAGTGCTGGGGGACAGGGGCAGAACTATGGCTACACCTTC. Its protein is CSAGGQGQNYGYTF.

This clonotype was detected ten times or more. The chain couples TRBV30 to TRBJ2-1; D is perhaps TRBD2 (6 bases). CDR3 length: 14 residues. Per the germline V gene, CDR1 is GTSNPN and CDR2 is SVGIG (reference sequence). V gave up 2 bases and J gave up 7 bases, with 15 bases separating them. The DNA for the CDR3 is TGTGCCTGGAGTCGGGACTCCTCTTTGAATGAGCAGTTCTTC. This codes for CAWSRDSSLNEQFF.

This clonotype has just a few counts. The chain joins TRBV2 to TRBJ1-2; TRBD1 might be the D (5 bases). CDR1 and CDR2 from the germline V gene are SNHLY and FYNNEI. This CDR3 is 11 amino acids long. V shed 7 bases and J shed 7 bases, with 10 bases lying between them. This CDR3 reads CASTGQVGYTF. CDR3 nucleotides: TGTGCCAGCACCGGACAAGTTGGCTACACCTTC.

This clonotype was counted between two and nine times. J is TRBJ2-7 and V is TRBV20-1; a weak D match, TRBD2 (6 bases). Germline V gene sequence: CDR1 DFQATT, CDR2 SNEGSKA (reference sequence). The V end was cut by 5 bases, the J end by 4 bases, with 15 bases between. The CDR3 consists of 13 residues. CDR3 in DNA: TGCAGTGCTGGGGGAGGCCTCGAATACGAGCAGTACTTC. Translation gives CSAGGGLEYEQYF.

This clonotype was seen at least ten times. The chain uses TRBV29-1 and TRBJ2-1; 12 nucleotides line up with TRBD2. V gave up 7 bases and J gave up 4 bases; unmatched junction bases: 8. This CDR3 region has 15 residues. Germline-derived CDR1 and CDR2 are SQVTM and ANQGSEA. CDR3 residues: CSARTSGDLYNEQFF. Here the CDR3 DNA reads TGCAGCGCCAGGACTAGCGGGGATTTATACAATGAGCAGTTCTTC.

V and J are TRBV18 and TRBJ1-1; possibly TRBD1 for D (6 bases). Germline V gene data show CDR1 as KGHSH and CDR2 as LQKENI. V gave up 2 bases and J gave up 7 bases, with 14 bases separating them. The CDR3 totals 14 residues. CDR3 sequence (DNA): TGTGCCAGCTCACCAAGGGGGGAAGGAGGTGAAGCTTTCTTT. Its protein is CASSPRGEGGEAFF.

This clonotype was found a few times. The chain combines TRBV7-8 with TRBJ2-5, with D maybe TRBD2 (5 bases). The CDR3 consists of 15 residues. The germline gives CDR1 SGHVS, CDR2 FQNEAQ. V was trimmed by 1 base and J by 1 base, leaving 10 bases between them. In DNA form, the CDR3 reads TGTGCCAGCAGCTTAGAGGGCGGGCCCCAAGAGACCCAGTACTTC. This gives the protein CASSLEGGPQETQYF.

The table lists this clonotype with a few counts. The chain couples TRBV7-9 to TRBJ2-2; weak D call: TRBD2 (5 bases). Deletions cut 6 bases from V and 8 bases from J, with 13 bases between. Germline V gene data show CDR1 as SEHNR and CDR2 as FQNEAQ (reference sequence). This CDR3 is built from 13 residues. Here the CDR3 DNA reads TGTGCCAGCAGTTCCTTAGCGCCGGGGGAGCTGTTTTTT. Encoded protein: CASSSLAPGELFF.

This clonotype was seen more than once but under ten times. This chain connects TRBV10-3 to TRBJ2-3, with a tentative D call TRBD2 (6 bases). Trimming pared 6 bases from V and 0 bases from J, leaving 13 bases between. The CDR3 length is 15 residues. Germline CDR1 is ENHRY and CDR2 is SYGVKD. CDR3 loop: CAISEGLHSTDTQYF. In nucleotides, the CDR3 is TGTGCCATCAGCGAGGGACTTCATAGCACAGATACGCAGTATTTT.

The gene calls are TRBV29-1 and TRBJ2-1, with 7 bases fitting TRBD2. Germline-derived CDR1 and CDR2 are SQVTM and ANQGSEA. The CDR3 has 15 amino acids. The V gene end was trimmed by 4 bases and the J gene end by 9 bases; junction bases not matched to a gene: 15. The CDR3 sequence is CSVGLDGRPRLEQFF. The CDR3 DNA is TGCAGCGTTGGTCTTGACGGGAGGCCCCGGCTTGAGCAGTTCTTC.

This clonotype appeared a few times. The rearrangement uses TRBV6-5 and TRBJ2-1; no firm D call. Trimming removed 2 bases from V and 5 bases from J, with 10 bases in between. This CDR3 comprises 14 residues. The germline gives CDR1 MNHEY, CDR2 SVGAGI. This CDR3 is CASSYASSNNEQFF. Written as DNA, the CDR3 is TGTGCCAGCAGTTACGCTAGTAGCAACAATGAGCAGTTCTTC.

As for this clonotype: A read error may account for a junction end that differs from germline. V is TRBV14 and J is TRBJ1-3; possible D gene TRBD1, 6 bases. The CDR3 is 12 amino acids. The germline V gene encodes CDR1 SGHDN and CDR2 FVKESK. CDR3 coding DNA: TGTGCCAGCAGCCCCGTACAGGGCTCAGACCATTTT. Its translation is CASSPVQGSDHF.

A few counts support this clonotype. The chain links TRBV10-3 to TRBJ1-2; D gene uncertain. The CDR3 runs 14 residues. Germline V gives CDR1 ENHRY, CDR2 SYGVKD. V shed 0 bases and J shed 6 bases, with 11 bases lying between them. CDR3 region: CAISESRSSDGYTF. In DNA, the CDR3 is TGTGCCATCAGTGAGTCGAGGTCAAGCGATGGCTACACCTTC.

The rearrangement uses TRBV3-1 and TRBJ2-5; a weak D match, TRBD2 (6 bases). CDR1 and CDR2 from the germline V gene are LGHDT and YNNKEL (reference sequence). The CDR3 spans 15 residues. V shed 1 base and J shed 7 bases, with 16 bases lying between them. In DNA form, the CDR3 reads TGTGCCAGCAGCCAAGGGTCAGGGCCGCGGGGGACCCAGTACTTC. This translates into CASSQGSGPRGTQYF.

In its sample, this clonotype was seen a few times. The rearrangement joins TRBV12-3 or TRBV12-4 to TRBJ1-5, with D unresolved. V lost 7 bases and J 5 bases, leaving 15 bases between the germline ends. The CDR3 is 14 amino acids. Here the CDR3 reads CASTSTESHQPQHF. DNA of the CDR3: TGTGCCAGCACCTCAACGGAGTCCCATCAGCCCCAGCATTTT.

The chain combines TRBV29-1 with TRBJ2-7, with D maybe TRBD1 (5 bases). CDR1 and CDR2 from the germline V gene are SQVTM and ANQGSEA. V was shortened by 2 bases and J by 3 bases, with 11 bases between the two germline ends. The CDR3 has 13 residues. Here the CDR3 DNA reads TGCAGCGTTGAAAGTACAGGCAGCTACGAGCAGTACTTC. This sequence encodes CSVESTGSYEQYF.

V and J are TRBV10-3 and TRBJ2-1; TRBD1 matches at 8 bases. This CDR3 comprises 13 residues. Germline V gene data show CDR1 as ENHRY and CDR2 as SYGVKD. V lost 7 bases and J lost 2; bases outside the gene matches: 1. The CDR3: CAITDRAYNEQFF. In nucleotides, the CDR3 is TGTGCCATCACGGACAGGGCCTACAATGAGCAGTTCTTC.

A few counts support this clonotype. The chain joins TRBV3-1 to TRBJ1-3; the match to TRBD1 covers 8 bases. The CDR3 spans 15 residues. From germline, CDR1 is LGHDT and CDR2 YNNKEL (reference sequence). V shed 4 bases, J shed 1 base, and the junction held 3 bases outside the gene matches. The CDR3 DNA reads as TGTGCCAGCAGCCTCCGACAGGGGTCTGGAAACACCATATATTTT. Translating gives CASSLRQGSGNTIYF.